The clone carrying this TCR beta chain appeared a few times. Its target is not known. This sample is part of a study of blood T cells in healthy people across ages. Study-wide points: Comparison with aged donors showed that long-lived donors had more naive CD4+ cells and higher diversity.

This CDR3 spans 15 amino acids. Germline CDR1 MNHEY, CDR2 SVGEGT. The J segment lost 4 bases and the V segment lost 5 bases, leaving 7 bases of the junction unmatched. Per individual sample, total RNA of at least 5 micrograms was extracted. A second 7 to 11 cycle PCR used barcoded and J-beta primers. Each CDR3 protein gets one entry after TCRdb re-called the 5' RACE reads with MiXCR. Among roughly 1.5 million distinct CDR3 sequences listed, roughly 43% were seen once. The source material was blood. The rearrangement joins TRBV6-2 or TRBV6-3 to TRBJ1-5, with 8 bases aligning to TRBD1. The origin of this receptor is a woman aged 18-29 years in good health. CDR3 residues: CASSPRTGRNQPQHF. The CDR3 DNA is TGTGCCAGCAGTCCACGGACAGGGCGGAATCAGCCCCAGCATTTT.